Listed below are T cell receptor beta chains from one sample, sequenced in a study of OX40 agonist ivuxolimab in advanced cancers. Produced via immunoSEQ multiplex PCR; TCRdb's table is partial and in-frame only. The repertoire holds 50,000 to 75,000 clones, with roughly 90% as singletons. Sequenced here: CD4+ or CD8+ T cells sorted from blood, sampled in a trial of the OX40 agonist ivuxolimab. The receptors here all came from an adult with an advanced solid tumor such as melanoma, head and neck, liver or kidney cancer. Both conserved end residues are part of each CDR3. Fields, in order: V gene, CDR3 protein.

TRBV19 CASSTQQGGNTEAFF
TRBV10-1 CASSRDINQPQHF
TRBV6-1 CASSIGGNTIYF
TRBV5-3 CARSTLLGLLYYEQYF
TRBV5-1 CASSLAMGSGAEAFF
TRBV5-1 CASSLARADTGELFF
TRBV6-1 CASSPGTAVPGYTF
TRBV18 CASFPGGTDTQYF
TRBV13 CASRRDSDTQYF
TRBV18 CASSRPRDEGYGYTF